This TCR beta chain comes out of a study of CXCR3-negative and CXCR3-positive naive CD8 T cells. Study overall: About 140 million TRB reads were obtained in total, which works out to about 1.5 +/- 0.3 million per library.

By phenotype, naive CD8+ T cells were CD45RO-CCR7+CD27+CD95-. To note about this clonotype: Its specificity is unknown.

This CDR3 has 13 residues. Looked up from germline, CDR1 is MNHEY and CDR2 is SMNVEV (reference sequence). Study-wide points: TRB CDR3s were more hydrophobic in CXCR3-positive than in CXCR3-negative naive cells. Upon cryopreservation, CXCR3 expression partially decreased, and most assays used fresh PBMCs.

Libraries were UMI-labeled 5' RACE TRB cDNA. TCRdb re-called the 5' RACE reads; one entry per CDR3 protein, DNA not given. This repertoire includes under 70,000 distinct CDR3 sequences. The sequencing input was naive CXCR3+ CD8+ T cells from blood. Subset: CD45RO-CCR7+CD27+CD95- naive CD8+ T cells expressing CXCR3 (TNR3+). V gene TRBV27 combines with J gene TRBJ1-3; TCRdb calls TRBD1, which cannot be checked without DNA. The sequence was collected from a human donor in good health. Some clones in this sample may be carry-over from other donors' samples. CDR3 residues: CASSDFSGDTIYF.